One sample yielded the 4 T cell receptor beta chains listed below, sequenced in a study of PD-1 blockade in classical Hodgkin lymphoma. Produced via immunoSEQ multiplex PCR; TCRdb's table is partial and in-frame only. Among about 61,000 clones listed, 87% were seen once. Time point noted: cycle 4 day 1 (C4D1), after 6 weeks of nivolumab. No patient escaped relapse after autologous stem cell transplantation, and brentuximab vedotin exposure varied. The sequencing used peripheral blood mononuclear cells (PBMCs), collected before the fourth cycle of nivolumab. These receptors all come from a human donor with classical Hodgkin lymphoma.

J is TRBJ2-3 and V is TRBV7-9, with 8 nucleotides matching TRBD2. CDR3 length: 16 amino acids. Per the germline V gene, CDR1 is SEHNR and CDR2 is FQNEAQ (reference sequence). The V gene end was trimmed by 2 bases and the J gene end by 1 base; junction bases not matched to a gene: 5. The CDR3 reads CASSLFGRGGTDTQYF. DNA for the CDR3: TGTGCCAGCAGCTTATTTGGGCGGGGGGGCACAGATACGCAGTATTTT.

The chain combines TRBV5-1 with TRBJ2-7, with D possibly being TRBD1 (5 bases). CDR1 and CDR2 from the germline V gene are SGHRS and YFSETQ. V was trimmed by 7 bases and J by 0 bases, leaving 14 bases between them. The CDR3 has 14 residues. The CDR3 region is CASYREGVSYEQYF. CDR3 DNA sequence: TGCGCCAGCTACCGAGAAGGGGTCTCCTACGAGCAGTACTTC.

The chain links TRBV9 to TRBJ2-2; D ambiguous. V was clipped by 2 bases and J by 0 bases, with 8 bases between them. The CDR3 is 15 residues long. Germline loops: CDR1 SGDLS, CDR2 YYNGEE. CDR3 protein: CASSVQRANTGELFF. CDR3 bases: TGTGCCAGCAGCGTTCAGCGCGCGAACACCGGGGAGCTGTTTTTT.

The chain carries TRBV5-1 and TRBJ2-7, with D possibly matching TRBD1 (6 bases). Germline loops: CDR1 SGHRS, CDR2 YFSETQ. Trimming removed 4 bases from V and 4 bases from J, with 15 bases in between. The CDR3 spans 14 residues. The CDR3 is CASSAVQGPYEQYF. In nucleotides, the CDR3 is TGCGCCAGCAGCGCCGTACAGGGTCCGTACGAGCAGTACTTC.